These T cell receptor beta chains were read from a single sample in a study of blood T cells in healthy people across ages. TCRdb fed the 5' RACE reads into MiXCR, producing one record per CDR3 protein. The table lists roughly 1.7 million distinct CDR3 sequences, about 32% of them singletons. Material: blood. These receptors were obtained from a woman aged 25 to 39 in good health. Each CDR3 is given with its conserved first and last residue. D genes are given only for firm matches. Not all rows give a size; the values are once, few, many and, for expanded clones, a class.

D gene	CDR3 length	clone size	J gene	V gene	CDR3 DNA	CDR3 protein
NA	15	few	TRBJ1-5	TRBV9	TGTGCCAGCAGCGTCGGAGGGAGTGGTAATCAGCCCCAGCATTTT	CASSVGGSGNQPQHF
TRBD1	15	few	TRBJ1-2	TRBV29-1	TGCAGCGTCGGGGGGAACCGGGACAGGGGTAGAGGCTACACCTTC	CSVGGNRDRGRGYTF
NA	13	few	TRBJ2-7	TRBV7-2	TGTGCCAGCAGCTCGGGCGCGATAGGCGAGCAGTACTTC	CASSSGAIGEQYF
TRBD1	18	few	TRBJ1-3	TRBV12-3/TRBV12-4	TGTGCCAGCAGTCCCGGGACAGACCCGAGATCCTCTGGAAACACCATATATTTT	CASSPGTDPRSSGNTIYF
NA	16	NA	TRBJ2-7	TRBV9	TGTGCCAGCAGCCAGTCGGTCGGCGGAAGCTCCTACGAGCAGTACTTC	CASSQSVGGSSYEQYF
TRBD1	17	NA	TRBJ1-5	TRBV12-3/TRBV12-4	TGTGCCAGCAGTTTGGTGGACAGGGGGCGACTGGGTCAGCCCCAGCATTTT	CASSLVDRGRLGQPQHF
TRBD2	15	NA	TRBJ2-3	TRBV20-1	TGCAGTGCAATTAAGACTAGCGGGAGGTCAGATACGCAGTATTTT	CSAIKTSGRSDTQYF
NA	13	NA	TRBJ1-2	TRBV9	TGTGCCAGCAGCGTAGGCGGGGGATATGGCTACACCTTC	CASSVGGGYGYTF
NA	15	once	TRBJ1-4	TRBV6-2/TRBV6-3	TGTGCCAGCAGTTACGAGGGACGGCCTAATGAAAAACTGTTTTTT	CASSYEGRPNEKLFF
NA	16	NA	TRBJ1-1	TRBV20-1	TGCAGTGCTAGAGATATCCGGGTCTTAGTGAACACTGAAGCTTTCTTT	CSARDIRVLVNTEAFF
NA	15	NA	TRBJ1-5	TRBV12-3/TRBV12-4	TGTGCCAGCAGTTGGGCTGGGGGATACAATCAGCCCCAGCATTTT	CASSWAGGYNQPQHF
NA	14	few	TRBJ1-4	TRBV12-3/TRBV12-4	TGTGCCAGCAGTTTAGTGGCACGGAATGAAAAACTGTTTTTT	CASSLVARNEKLFF
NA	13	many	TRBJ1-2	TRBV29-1	TGCAGCGTTGGGTCTGTAGGGGAAAACGGCTACACCTTC	CSVGSVGENGYTF
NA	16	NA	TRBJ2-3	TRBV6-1	TGTGCCAGCAGTCGGACCGGGACGGTTAGCACAGATACGCAGTATTTT	CASSRTGTVSTDTQYF
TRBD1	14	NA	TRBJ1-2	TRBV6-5	TGTGCCAGCAGGCCCACCACAGGGGGCAAGGGCTACACCTTC	CASRPTTGGKGYTF
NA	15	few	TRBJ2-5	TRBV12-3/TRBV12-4	TGTGCCAGCAGAACTTCAGGCTGGGGACAAGAGACCCAGTACTTC	CASRTSGWGQETQYF
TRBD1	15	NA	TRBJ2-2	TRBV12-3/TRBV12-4	TGTGCCAGCAGTTCTTCAGGGGGAGTCACCGGGGAGCTGTTTTTT	CASSSSGGVTGELFF
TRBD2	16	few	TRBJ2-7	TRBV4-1	TGCGCCAGCAGCCAAATCGGCGCGGGGCGGGGGGGAGAGCAGTACTTC	CASSQIGAGRGGEQYF
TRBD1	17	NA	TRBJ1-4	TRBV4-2	TGTGCCAGCAGCCAAGATTTTCTGACAGGGGCTAATGAAAAACTGTTTTTT	CASSQDFLTGANEKLFF
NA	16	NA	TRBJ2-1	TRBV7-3	TGTGCCAGCAGCTTATTGAGTGGACTAGGGGGGAATGAGCAGTTCTTC	CASSLLSGLGGNEQFF
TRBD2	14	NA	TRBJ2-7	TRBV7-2	TGTGCCAGCACCGGGGCGGGGGGATCCTACGAGCAGTACTTC	CASTGAGGSYEQYF
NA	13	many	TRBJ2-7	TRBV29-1	TGCAGCGTTCAGAGACAGTCGACCTACGAGCAGTACTTC	CSVQRQSTYEQYF
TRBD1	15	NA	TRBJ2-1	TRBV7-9	TGTGCCAGCAGCCCGGGTGCCAGGGGGCTTAATGAGCAGTTCTTC	CASSPGARGLNEQFF
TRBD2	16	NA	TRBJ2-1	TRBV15	TGTGCCACCCGAAACCCCTTAGCGGGGGTGTACAATGAGCAGTTCTTC	CATRNPLAGVYNEQFF
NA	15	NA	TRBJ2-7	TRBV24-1	TGTGCCACCAGTGAAACGGGACGGAACACATACGAGCAGTACTTC	CATSETGRNTYEQYF
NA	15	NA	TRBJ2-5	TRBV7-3	TGTGCCGGCACCAAACCGGGACCGCACCGCCCAGCCCAGTACTTC	CAGTKPGPHRPAQYF
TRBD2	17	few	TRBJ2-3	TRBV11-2	TGTGCCAGCAGCTTAGTTGGCGGGGGGGGAGAGGCAGATACGCAGTATTTT	CASSLVGGGGEADTQYF
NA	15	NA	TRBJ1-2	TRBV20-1	TGCAGTGCTAGAGGGAAGATACAGAATCGTAGCGGCTACACCTTC	CSARGKIQNRSGYTF
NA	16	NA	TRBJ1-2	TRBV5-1	TGCGCCAGCAGCTTGGGGGCGGGCACCGCTAACTATGGCTATACCTTC	CASSLGAGTANYGYTF
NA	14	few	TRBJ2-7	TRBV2	TGTGCCAGCAGCGACCAGCGGGCCCCCTACGAGCAGTACTTC	CASSDQRAPYEQYF
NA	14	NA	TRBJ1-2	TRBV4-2	TGTGCCAGCAGCCCGCTCAGGGTATACTATGGCTACACCTTC	CASSPLRVYYGYTF
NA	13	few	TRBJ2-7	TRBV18	TGTGCCAGCTCACCAGCTCCCATGGGCGAGCAGTACTTC	CASSPAPMGEQYF
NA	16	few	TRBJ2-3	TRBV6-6	TGTGCCAGCAGTTACGATCGGGGGAGAGGGGCAGATACGCAGTATTTT	CASSYDRGRGADTQYF
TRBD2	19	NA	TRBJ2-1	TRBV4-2	TGTGCCAGCAGCCAAGATCCGCCCTTGGCGGGAGGGGGTTACAATGAGCAGTTCTTC	CASSQDPPLAGGGYNEQFF
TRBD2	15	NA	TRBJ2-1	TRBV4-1	TGCGCCAGCAGGGGGACTAGCGGGGGTTTCAATGAGCAGTTCTTC	CASRGTSGGFNEQFF
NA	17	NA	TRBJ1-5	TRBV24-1	TGTGCCACCAGGACCCCCGTTTTGGAGGCTGAGTGCCAGCCCCAGCATTTT	CATRTPVLEAECQPQHF
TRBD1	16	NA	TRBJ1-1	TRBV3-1	TGTGCCAGCAGCCAAGCCGCCGGACAGGGGAGCACTGAAGCTTTCTTT	CASSQAAGQGSTEAFF
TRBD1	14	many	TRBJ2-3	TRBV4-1	TGTGCCAGCAGCCAGGACAGGGGCACAGATACGCAGTATTTT	CASSQDRGTDTQYF
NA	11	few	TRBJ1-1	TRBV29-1	TGCAGCGTTGATGCGGGTACTGAAGCTTTCTTT	CSVDAGTEAFF
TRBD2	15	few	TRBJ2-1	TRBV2	TGTGCCAGCAGTGAATGGGCTAGCGGTTACAATGAGCAGTTCTTC	CASSEWASGYNEQFF
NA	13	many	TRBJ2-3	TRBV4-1	TGCGCCAGCAGCATAGAGACCCGGGATACGCAGTATTTT	CASSIETRDTQYF
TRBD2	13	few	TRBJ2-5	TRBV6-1	TGTGCCAGCACAACTAGCGGGATGGTCAAGCAGTACTTC	CASTTSGMVKQYF
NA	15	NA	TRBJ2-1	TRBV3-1	TGTGCCAGCAGCCAAGAATGGCAGGACGACAATGAGCAGTTCTTC	CASSQEWQDDNEQFF
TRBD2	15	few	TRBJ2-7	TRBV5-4	TGTGCCAGCAGCACCGCTAGCGGGGGGGCTGCAGAGCAGTACTTC	CASSTASGGAAEQYF
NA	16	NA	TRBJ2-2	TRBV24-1	TGTGCCACCAGTGCTGGCACAGCCTTCAACCCCGGGGAGCTGTTTTTT	CATSAGTAFNPGELFF
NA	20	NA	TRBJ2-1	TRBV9	TGTGCCAGCAGCTCCCCGTGGGGACAAATTCGTTCCAGCTCCTACAATGAGCAGTTCTTC	CASSSPWGQIRSSSYNEQFF
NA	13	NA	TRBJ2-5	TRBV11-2	TGTGCCAGCAGCTTACGGCCCTGGGAGACCCAGTACTTC	CASSLRPWETQYF
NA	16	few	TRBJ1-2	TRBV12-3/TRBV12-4	TGTGCCAGCAGTTTAGACGGGAGAGGCCCCAACTATGGCTACACCTTC	CASSLDGRGPNYGYTF
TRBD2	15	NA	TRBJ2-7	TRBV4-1	TGCGCCAGCAGCCAAGTAGCGGGAATCTCCTACGAGCAGTACTTC	CASSQVAGISYEQYF
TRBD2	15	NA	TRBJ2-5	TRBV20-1	TGCAGTGTTAGAGAACTAGCGGGAGGTGGGAAGACCCAGTACTTC	CSVRELAGGGKTQYF
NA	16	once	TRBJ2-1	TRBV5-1	TGCGCCAGCAGCATACCGAGGTATGGCCCCTACAATGAGCAGTTCTTC	CASSIPRYGPYNEQFF
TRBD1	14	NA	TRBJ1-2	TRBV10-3	TGTGCCACCCCAAAGACAGGGGGCACAGGGGGCTACACCTTC	CATPKTGGTGGYTF
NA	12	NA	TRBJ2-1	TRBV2	TGTGCCAGCGAAAGCTCCTACAATGAGCAGTTCTTC	CASESSYNEQFF
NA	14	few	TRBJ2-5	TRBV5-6	TGTGCCAGCAGCTTGGGGACCGGCATGCTGGCCCAGTACTTC	CASSLGTGMLAQYF
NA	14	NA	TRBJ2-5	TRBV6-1	TGTGCCAGCAGTGAGGAACGGATCCAAGAGACCCAGTACTTC	CASSEERIQETQYF